The present T cell receptor (beta chain) was sequenced within a study of blood T cells in healthy people across ages. Study in general: Template switching recovered approximately one barcoded beta molecule for every two T cells.

Then a second PCR, running roughly 7 to 11 cycles, was carried out with a sample-barcoded 5' primer and a J-beta primer mix. Every cDNA was tagged by a template-switch adaptor with 12 random nucleotides. TCRdb independently ran MiXCR on the 5' RACE reads; one entry per CDR3 protein. The sample has approximately 350,000 distinct CDR3 sequences; roughly half are singletons. With regard to this clonotype: Antigen unknown.

Study observations and caveats: Per-million-T-cell TCR beta diversity fell roughly linearly with age. Samples with more naive T cells showed higher observed beta diversity.

The V gene's germline CDR1 is MNHEY and CDR2 SMNVEV (reference sequence). The ends were cut back, 6 bases at V and 2 bases at J, with 13 bases in the middle. This CDR3 is built from 14 residues. The chain joins TRBV27 to TRBJ1-2; D may be TRBD1 (5 bases). The clonotype was recovered from a man in his sixties in good health. The sample was blood. The CDR3 loop reads CASSALGQNYGYTF. The CDR3 DNA is TGTGCCAGCAGCGCACTCGGACAAAACTATGGCTACACCTTC.